What follows is one T cell receptor (beta chain) and its context. Its antigen is not yet known. There are no base qualities to consult, and no much larger clone falls within one base. The donors were healthy, HIV-negative adults who had no recently reported acute infections or vaccinations. Every donor was a Caucasian adult living in Nashville, Tennessee, USA. CD4+ T cells were enriched by magnetic negative selection, after which naive cells were positively selected on CD45RA and the negative fraction was taken as the memory subset. Blood was collected by leukapheresis, and PBMCs were isolated by Ficoll-Histopaque density gradient centrifugation and then cryopreserved in liquid nitrogen vapor phase. Analytical flow cytometry was used to check the purity and quantity of every magnetically sorted T cell population. Each sorted fraction had its genomic DNA isolated and then quantified by UV absorbance on a Nanodrop 2000c.

Measured from the cysteine to the phenylalanine, the CDR3 is 15 residues long. The entry retains the CDR3 DNA only, 45 bases that are in frame from base 1. The germline V gene supplies CDR1 SGDLS and CDR2 YYNGEE. Clipping removes 4 bases from V and 3 bases from J, with 5 as the unmatched junction base count. Using the deep immunoSEQ assay, TCR CDR3 regions were amplified from genomic DNA by multiplex PCR. Genomic DNA extracted from each cell subset was distributed evenly over all wells of several immunoSEQ 96-well plates, and each plate served as one replicate. Each replicate PCR for sorted subsets received 150 to 250 ng genomic DNA, equal to tens of thousands of T cell genomes. Purified libraries were quantified with a Qubit 3.0 fluorometer, sized on a Bioanalyzer 2100, and re-quantified with the KAPA Library Quantification kit. Every immunoSEQ 96-well plate was sequenced on a dedicated single-read 150-cycle Illumina NextSeq 550 flow cell. In the paper's pipeline: Because only junctional sequences without quality scores were contained in the immunoSEQ output, filtering matching that applied to full-length reads could not be performed. Sequences were annotated with PyIR, a Python wrapper for IgBLAST v1.9, and V/J genes and CDR3 were assigned using IMGT germline references. Reads were filtered out if the reads had weak V/J assignments (E-value above 1e-6), no CDR3, stop codons, out-of-frame junctions, or ambiguous translated residues. A V3J clonotype was defined by an identical inferred V gene, J gene, and CDR3 amino acid sequence. To compute the percentage overlap between repertoires, the number of shared unique clonotypes was divided by the size of the smaller repertoire. Three approaches were used to assess repertoire richness: RTK rarefaction, the Chao1 estimator, and Recon v2.1 estimates of unobserved clonotypes. For all TCRbeta clonotypes obtained by the gDNA method from a few donors, generation probabilities were computed with OLGA. Sourced from immuneACCESS, this table was stored by TCRdb with only in-frame sequences that have V and J called. A share of the clones is absent; for the studies checked, an unresolved V gene accounts for under half, and the remainder has no known explanation. V and J calls and clone size are given by that table; D and trimming were obtained from the DNA. The sample records approximately 530,000 clones, about 95% of which are singletons. The top ten clones comprise 0.06% of the sample.

This sample was included in a study of shared clonotypes between healthy human individuals (dated by TCRdb to about 2020). Describing the broader study: Two women and a few men aged 18 to 49 years were included in the cohort. For each donor, CD4 naive and CD4 memory were each given three plates, CD8 naive was given two plates, and CD8 memory was given one plate. To increase sequencing depth and limit assay-specific biases, TCR repertoire library preparation and sequencing were carried out by different laboratories using diverse techniques. The study deeply sequenced blood TCR repertoires of five healthy adults to estimate repertoire size and the extent of clonotype sharing between individuals. Leukapheresis yielded between about 0.8 and 9.5 billion PBMCs per donor.

Findings and caveats that apply to the study as a whole: Pairwise subsampling led to the expectation that sequencing depth would affect the degree of clonotype sharing among donors. Across a handful of donors, roughly 5% of naive CD4, approximately 3.6% of naive CD8, about 2.3% of memory CD4, and over 0.35% of memory CD8 clonotypes were shared. Only blood was sampled, and tissue TCR repertoires likely differ from those in blood. Even with the large sequencing depth, rarefaction of the sorted-subset datasets indicated that sequencing was incomplete. Larger estimated clonotype richness was generally found for naive subsets than for memory subsets. Higher generation probabilities were observed for clonotypes shared by all four sorted-subset donors than for non-shared clonotypes. Because the study included only a small number of donors, the genetic and exposure-history diversity represented was limited.

The sequence links TRBV9 to TRBJ2-1; 9 nucleotides in the junction match TRBD2. The sequence was collected from a woman in her twenties or thirties in good health. The source material was naive CD4+ T cells sorted from blood. Read against the paper, the sample's cell subset or site label means: CD45RA+ positively selected. The nucleotide sequence reads TGTGCCAGCAGCCCCCGACTAGCGGACTACAATGAGCAGTTCTTC. The translation is CASSPRLADYNEQFF. Reference TRBV9 and TRBJ2-1 genes cover what lies past the CDR3, so the full variable domain is DSGVTQTPKHLITATGQRVTLRCSPRSGDLSVYWYQQSLDQGLQFLIQYYNGEERAKGNILERFSAQQFPDLHSELNLSSLELGDSALYFCASSPRLADYNEQFFGPGTRLTVL.